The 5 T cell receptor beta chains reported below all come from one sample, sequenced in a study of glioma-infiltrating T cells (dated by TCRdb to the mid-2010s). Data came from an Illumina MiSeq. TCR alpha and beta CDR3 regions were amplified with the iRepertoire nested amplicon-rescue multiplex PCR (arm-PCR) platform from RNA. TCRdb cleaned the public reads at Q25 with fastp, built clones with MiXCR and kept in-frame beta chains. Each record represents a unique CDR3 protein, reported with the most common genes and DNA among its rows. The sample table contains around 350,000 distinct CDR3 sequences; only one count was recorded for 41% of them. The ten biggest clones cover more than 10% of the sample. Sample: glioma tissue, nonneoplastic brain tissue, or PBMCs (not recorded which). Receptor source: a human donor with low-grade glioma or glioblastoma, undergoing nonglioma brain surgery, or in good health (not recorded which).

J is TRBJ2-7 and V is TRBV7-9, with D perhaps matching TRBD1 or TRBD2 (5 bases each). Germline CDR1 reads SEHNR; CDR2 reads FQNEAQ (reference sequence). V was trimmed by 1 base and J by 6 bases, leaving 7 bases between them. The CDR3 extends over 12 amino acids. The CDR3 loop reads CASSLGDAEQYF. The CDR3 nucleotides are TGTGCCAGCAGCTTAGGGGACGCCGAGCAGTACTTC.

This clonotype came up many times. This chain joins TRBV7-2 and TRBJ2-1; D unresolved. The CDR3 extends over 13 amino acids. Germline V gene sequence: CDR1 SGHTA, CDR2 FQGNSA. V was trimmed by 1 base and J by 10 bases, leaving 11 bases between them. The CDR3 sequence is CASSLGYTGEQFF. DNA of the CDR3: TGTGCCAGCAGCTTAGGTTATACCGGGGAGCAGTTCTTC.

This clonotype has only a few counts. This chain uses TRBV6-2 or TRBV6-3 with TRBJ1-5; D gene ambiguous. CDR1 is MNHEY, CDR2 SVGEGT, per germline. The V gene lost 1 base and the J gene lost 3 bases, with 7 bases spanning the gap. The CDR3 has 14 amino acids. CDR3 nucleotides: TGTGCCAGCAGTTACTTGGGTCTCAATCAGCCCCAGCATTTT. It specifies CASSYLGLNQPQHF.

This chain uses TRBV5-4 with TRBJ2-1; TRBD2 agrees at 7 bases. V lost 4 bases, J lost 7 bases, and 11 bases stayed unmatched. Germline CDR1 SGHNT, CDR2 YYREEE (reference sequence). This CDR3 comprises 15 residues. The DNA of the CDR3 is TGTGCCAGCAGCAAACCCGCGTCGGGGGGAAATGAGCAGTTCTTC. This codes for CASSKPASGGNEQFF.

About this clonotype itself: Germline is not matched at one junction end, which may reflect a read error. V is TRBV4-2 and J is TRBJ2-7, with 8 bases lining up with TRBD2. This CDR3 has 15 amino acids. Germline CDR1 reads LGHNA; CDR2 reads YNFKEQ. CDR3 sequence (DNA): TGTGCCAGCATCCAAGTTCCGGGAGGGCCGTACGAGCAGTACTTC. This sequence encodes CASIQVPGGPYEQYF.